The subject of this entry is one T cell receptor (beta chain). This record belongs to a study of blood T cell repertoires in COVID-19. Study summary: T cells, B-cell-depleted T cells, or PBMCs supplied cDNA or gDNA.

In the original analysis: Estimation of nucleated cell counts relied on the amplification of reference gene primers. Libraries were prepared by immunoSEQ multiplex PCR; TCRdb keeps only in-frame clonotypes and omits some of them. V, J and clone size derive from that table, while D and trimming were established from the DNA sequence. The sample shows 250,000 to 300,000 clones, 75% to 90% of them seen only once. The Seattle patients, enrolled during active infection, were followed longitudinally. Trimming at V came to 6 bases and at J to 5 bases, leaving 5 bases not matched to a gene. The CDR3 is 15 residues long. The germline CDR1 and CDR2 sequences are KGHSH and LQKENI.

The sample was peripheral blood. The sequence was obtained from a woman in her seventies with COVID-19, enrolled during active disease. The genes are TRBV18 and TRBJ2-2; the match to TRBD1 covers 11 bases. The CDR3 DNA reads TGTGCCAGCTCCGGGACAGGGGGAGTGACCGGGGAGCTGTTTTTT. Protein product: CASSGTGGVTGELFF.